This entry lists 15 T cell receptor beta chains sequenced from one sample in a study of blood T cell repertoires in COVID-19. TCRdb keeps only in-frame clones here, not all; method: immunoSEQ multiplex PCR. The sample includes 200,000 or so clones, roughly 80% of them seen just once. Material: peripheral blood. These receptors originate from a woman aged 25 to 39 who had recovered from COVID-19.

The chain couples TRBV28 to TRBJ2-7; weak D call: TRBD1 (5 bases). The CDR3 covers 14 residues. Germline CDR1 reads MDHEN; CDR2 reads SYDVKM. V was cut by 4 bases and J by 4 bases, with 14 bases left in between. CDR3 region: CASSYPGHTYEQYF. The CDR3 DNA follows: TGTGCCAGCAGTTATCCCGGACATACTTACGAGCAGTACTTC.

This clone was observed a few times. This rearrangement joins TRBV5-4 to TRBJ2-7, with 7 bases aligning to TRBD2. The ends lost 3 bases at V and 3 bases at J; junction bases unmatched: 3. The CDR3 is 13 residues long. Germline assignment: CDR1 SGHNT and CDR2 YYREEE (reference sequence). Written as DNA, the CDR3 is TGTGCCAGCAGCTGGGGAGGGGTCTACGAGCAGTACTTC. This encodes CASSWGGVYEQYF.

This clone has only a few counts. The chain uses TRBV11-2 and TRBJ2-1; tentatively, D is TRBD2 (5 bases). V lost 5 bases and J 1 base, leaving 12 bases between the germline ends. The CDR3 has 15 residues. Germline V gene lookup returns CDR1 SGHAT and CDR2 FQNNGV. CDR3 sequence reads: CASSPALGSYNEQFF. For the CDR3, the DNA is TGTGCCAGCAGCCCCGCACTAGGGTCCTACAATGAGCAGTTCTTC. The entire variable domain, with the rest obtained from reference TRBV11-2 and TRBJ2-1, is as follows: EAGVAQSPRYKIIEKRQSVAFWCNPISGHATLYWYQQILGQGPKLLIQFQNNGVVDDSQLPKDRFSAERLKGVDSTLKIQPAKLEDSAVYLCASSPALGSYNEQFFGPGTRLTVL.

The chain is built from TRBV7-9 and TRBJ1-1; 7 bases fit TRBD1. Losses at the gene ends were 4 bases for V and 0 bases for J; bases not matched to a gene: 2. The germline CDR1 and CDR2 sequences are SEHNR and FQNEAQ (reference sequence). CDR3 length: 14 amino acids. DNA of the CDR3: TGTGCCAGCAGCTCACAGGGGATGAACACTGAAGCTTTCTTT. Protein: CASSSQGMNTEAFF.

The CDR3 DNA follows: TGTGCCAGCAGTTACTCGGCAGGGAACGTATACGAGCAGTACTTC. Protein product: CASSYSAGNVYEQYF. The genes are TRBV6-5 and TRBJ2-7; maybe TRBD1 (5 bases). V gave up 0 bases and J gave up 4 bases, with 13 bases separating them. The CDR3 is 15 residues long. CDR1 and CDR2 (germline): MNHEY, SVGAGI.

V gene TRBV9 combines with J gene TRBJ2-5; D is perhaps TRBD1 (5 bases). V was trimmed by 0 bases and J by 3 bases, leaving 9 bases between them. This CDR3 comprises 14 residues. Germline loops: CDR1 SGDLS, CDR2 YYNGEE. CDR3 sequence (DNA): TGTGCCAGCAGCGTAGCGTCACAGGAAGAGACCCAGTACTTC. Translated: CASSVASQEETQYF.

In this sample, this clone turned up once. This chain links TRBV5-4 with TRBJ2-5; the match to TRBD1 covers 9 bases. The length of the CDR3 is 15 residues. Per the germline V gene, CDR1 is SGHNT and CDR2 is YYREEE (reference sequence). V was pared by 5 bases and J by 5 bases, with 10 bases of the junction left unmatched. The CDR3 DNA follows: TGTGCCAGCAGTGTAGAGAGGACAGGGGTCGAGACCCAGTACTTC. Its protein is CASSVERTGVETQYF.

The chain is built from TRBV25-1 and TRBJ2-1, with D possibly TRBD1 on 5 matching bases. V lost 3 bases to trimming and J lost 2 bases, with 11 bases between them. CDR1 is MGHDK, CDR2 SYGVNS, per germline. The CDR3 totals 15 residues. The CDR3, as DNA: TGTGCCAGCAGTGACCAGGGTATCCCCTACAATGAGCAGTTCTTC. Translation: CASSDQGIPYNEQFF.

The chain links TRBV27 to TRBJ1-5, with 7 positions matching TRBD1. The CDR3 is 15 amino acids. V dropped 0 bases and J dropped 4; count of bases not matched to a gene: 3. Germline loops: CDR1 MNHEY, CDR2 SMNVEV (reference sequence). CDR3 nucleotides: TGTGCCAGCAGTTTATCCGCGACAGGGAATCAGCCCCAGCATTTT. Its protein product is CASSLSATGNQPQHF.

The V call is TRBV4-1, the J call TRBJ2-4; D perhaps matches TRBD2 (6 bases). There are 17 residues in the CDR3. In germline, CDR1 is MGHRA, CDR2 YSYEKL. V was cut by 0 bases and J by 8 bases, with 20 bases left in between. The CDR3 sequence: CASSQDKQARWGDIQYF. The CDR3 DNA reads TGCGCCAGCAGCCAAGATAAGCAAGCTAGGTGGGGGGACATTCAGTACTTC.

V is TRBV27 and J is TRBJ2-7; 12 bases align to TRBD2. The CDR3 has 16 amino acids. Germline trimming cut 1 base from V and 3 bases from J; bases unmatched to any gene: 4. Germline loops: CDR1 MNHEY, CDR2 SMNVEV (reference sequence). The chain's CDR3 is CASSLLTSGGFYEQYF. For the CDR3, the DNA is TGTGCCAGCAGTTTATTGACTAGCGGGGGATTCTACGAGCAGTACTTC.

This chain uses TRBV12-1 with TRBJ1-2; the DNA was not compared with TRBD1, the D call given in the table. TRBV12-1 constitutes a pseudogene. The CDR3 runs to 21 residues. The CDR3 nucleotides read TGTGCCAGCAGCGTTCCCCTTCCAGGGGTAGGGGGCACACCCGGAAGGACTGGCTACACCTTC. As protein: CASSVPLPGVGGTPGRTGYTF.

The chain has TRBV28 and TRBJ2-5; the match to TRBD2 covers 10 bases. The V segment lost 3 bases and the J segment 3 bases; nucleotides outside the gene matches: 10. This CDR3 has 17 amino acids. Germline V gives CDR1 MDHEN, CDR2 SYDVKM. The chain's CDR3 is CASSFYVSLAGEETQYF. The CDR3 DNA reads TGTGCCAGCAGTTTTTACGTGTCGCTAGCGGGAGAAGAGACCCAGTACTTC.

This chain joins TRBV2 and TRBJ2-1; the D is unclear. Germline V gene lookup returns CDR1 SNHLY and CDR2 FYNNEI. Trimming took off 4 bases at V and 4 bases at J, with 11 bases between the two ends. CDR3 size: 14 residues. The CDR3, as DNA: TGTGCCAGCAGTGGACTGGAACCGTACAATGAGCAGTTCTTC. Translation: CASSGLEPYNEQFF.

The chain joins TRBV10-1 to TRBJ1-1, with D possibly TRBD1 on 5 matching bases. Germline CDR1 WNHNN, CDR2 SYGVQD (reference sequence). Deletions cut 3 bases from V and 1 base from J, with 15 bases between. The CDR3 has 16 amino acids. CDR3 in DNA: TGCGCCAGCAGTGAACTGGGAATAGGGGAGAACACTGAAGCTTTCTTT. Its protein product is CASSELGIGENTEAFF.